The rows below give T cell receptor beta chains drawn from one sample of a study of technical replicates of blood from a few donors. Measured with immunoSEQ multiplex PCR; TCRdb has only the in-frame clones, and not every one. The sample consists of just over 95,000 clones, almost 96% of them appearing once. Material: T cells isolated from PBMCs. Receptor source: a human donor in good health. The conserved cysteine and the conserved F or W are not part of the CDR3 here.

ASSSWDRGKETQY	TRBV7-8
ASSLNEGQPQH	TRBV7-9
ASSLLQMNTEAF	TRBV28
SVAARGAEAF	TRBV29-1
ASRGQGNVNTEAF	TRBV28
AWSVGAGSGNTIY	TRBV30
ASSGPGQPSYEQY	TRBV6-1
ASSGGTSGFYEQY	TRBV5-1
ASSLVGSGRGNEQF	TRBV7-9
ASSLVQGYGYT	TRBV7-2
ASSLVGGNTEAF	TRBV5-6
SAPYGRKLF	TRBV20-1
ASSVDRAGGYNEQF	TRBV9
ASIRWPLSNEQF	TRBV27
ASSQGGYWTGYQPQH	TRBV4-1
ASSLGLAGFTDTQY	TRBV11-2
ASSAPRVGEAF	TRBV7-9
ASKHRGRTEAF	TRBV6-5
ASSDSSYEQY	TRBV5-1
ASRPSGRIDTQY	TRBV28
ASSFGTGSPYEQY	TRBV5-6
ASSLAFRTEAF	TRBV5-1
ASGLVIGQGAYEQF	TRBV12-5
ASSHYRSGSGTDTQY	TRBV5-5
ATESRNIQY	TRBV11-3
ASSPGDYLRFEQY	TRBV27
SPLRTGELF	TRBV20-1
ASSQAYAGGPYNEQF	TRBV4-1